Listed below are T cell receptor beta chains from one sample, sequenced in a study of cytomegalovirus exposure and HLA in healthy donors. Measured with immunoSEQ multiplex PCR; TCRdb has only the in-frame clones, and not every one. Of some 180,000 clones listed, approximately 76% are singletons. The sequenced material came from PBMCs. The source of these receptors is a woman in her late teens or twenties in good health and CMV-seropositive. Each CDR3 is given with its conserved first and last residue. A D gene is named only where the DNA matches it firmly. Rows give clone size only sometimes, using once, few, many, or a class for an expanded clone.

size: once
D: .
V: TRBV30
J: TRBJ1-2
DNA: TGTGCCTGGAGTGCTACTAACTATGGCTACACCTTC
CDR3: CAWSATNYGYTF

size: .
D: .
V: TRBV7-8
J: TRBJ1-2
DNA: TGTGCCAGCAGCTTATACCCGACCGATGTGGGGGGTGGCTACACCTTC
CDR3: CASSLYPTDVGGGYTF

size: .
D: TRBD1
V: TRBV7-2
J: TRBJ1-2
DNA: TGTGCCAGCAGGAGCGGGACAGGGCATGGCTACACCTTC
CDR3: CASRSGTGHGYTF

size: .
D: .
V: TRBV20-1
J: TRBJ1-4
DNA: TGCAGTGCTCCGTCGGGTGAAAAACTGTTTTTT
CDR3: CSAPSGEKLFF

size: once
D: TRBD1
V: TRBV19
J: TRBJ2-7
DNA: TGTGCCAGTAGCTTCCTGACAGGGGCGCCCCAGTACTTC
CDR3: CASSFLTGAPQYF

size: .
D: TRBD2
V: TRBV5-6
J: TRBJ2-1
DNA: TGTGCCAGCAGCCCCCGGGAGGTGTACAATGAGCAGTTCTTC
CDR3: CASSPREVYNEQFF

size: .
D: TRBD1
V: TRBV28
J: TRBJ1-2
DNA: TGTGCCAGCAGTACAGGGGGCGATAACTATGGCTACACCTTC
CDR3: CASSTGGDNYGYTF

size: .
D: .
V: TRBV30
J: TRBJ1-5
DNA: TGTGCCTGGAGCCTAGGGGCAGGCAATCAGCCCCAGCATTTT
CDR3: CAWSLGAGNQPQHF

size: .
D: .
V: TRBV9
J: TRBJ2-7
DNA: TGTGCCAGCAGCCGGGACACTGATTTCTACGAGCAGTACTTC
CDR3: CASSRDTDFYEQYF

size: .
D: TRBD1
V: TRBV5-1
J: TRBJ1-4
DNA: TGCGCCAGCAGCCCGGGACAGGGAAGGGAAAAACTGTTTTTT
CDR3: CASSPGQGREKLFF

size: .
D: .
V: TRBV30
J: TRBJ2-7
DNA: TGTGCCTGGGCGACAGTCTACGAGCAGTACTTC
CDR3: CAWATVYEQYF

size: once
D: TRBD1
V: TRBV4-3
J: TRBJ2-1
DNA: TGCGCCAGCAGTTACGACAGGGAATTCAATGAGCAGTTCTTC
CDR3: CASSYDREFNEQFF

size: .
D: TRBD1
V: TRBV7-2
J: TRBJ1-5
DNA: TGTGCCAGCAGCTTAGAACAGGGGGCGAGCCAGCCCCAGCATTTT
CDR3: CASSLEQGASQPQHF

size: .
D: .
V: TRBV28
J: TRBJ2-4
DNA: TGTGCCAGCAGTCCCGCCCCAGGGAAGGCGGCCAAAAACATTCAGTACTTC
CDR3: CASSPAPGKAAKNIQYF

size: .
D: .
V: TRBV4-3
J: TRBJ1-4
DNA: TGCGCCAGCAGCCCATCGAGGGCGGTTTATAATGAAAAACTGTTTTTT
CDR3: CASSPSRAVYNEKLFF

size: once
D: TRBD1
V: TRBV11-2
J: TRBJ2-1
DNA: TGTGCCAGCAGCTTAAAACAGGGGCGCTCCAATGAGCAGTTCTTC
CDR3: CASSLKQGRSNEQFF

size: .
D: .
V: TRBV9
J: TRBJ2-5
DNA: TGTGCCAGCAGCTCAAGTGGGCCTGGAGGGACCCAGTACTTC
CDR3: CASSSSGPGGTQYF

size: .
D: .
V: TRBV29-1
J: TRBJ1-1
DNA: TGCAGCGTTCTCAGACACTACACTGAAGCTTTCTTT
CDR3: CSVLRHYTEAFF

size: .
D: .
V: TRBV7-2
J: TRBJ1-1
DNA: TGTGCCAGCAGCTTAGCCCTAAGTGAAGCTTTCTTT
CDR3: CASSLALSEAFF

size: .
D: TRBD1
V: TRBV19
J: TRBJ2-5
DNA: TGTGCCAGTAGGGGGATAAGGACAGGGGAAGAGACCCAGTACTTC
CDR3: CASRGIRTGEETQYF

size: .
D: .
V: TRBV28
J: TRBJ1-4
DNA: TGTGCCATTTCGACAGACCAAAGGGAAAAACTGTTTTTT
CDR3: CAISTDQREKLFF

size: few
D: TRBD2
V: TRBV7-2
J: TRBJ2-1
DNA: TGTGCCAGCAGCGCCAGCGGGGGATTTTACAATGAGCAGTTCTTC
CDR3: CASSASGGFYNEQFF

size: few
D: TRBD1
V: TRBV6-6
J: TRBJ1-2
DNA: TGTGCCAGCCTACAGGGACAGCTTTATGGCTACACCTTC
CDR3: CASLQGQLYGYTF

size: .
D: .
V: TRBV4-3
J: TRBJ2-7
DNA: TGCGCCAGCAGCCGTTCGGGATACGAGCAGTACTTC
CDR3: CASSRSGYEQYF

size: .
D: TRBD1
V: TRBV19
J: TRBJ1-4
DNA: TGTGCCAGTAGAGGACAGGGGGCGCCTCATGATGAAAAACTGTTTTTT
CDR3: CASRGQGAPHDEKLFF

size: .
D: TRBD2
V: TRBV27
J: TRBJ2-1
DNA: TGTGCCAGCAGTAGCTGCGGGGGGGCCTACAATGAGCAGTTCTTC
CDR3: CASSSCGGAYNEQFF

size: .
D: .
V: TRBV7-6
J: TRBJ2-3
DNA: TGTGCCAGCAGCTTAACGCGGGGCCCCTCCGATACGCAGTATTTT
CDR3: CASSLTRGPSDTQYF

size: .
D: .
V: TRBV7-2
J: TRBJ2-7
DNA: TGTGCCAGCAGGGACAGCACCTATGGAATTTACGAGCAGTACTTC
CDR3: CASRDSTYGIYEQYF

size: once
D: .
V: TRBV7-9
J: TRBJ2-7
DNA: TGTGCCAGCAGCTTAGGTAGTTCCCCTCGGTTTCAGCAGTACTTC
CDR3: CASSLGSSPRFQQYF